This entry is about one T cell receptor (beta chain). 13 Jbeta primers and 60 Vbeta primers were used for the PCR. Assay used: immunoSEQ multiplex PCR; TCRdb lists only in-frame clones, some missing. The table records about 120,000 clones, roughly 67% of them present only once. Trimming took 5 bases from V and 5 from J, leaving 15 bases between them. This CDR3 is 14 amino acids long. Germline CDR1 reads MNHNS; CDR2 reads SASEGT. The sample comes from a study of cytomegalovirus exposure and HLA in healthy donors. The chain is built from TRBV6-1 and TRBJ2-5; maybe TRBD2 (7 bases). The clonotype originates from a man younger than 35 in good health and CMV-seropositive. Sequenced sample: PBMCs. For the CDR3, the DNA is TGTGCCAGCAGTCTACAGGGAGGGGAGGAGACCCAGTACTTC. Translating gives CASSLQGGEETQYF.